The rows below give T cell receptor beta chains drawn from one sample of a study of stem cell transplantation in POMP-related autoinflammatory disease. Profiling relied on immunoSEQ multiplex PCR, and the TCRdb table lists in-frame clones only, not all of them. The sample includes some 69,000 clones, approximately 90% of them seen just once. The specimen comprised CD4+ T cells from PBMCs, sampled after stem cell transplantation. The receptors originated from a human patient with POMP-related autoinflammation and immune dysregulation (PRAID). Some T cells could come from the graft donor. Each CDR3 is given with its conserved first and last residue. The order of the fields is CDR3 protein, CDR3 DNA, clone size, V gene, J gene, D gene. A D gene is named only where the DNA matches it firmly. Rows may omit the clone size; those that give it use once, few, many or a size class.

CDR3: CASTQVSGEGSYNEQFF
DNA: TGCGCCAGCACCCAGGTAAGCGGGGAGGGATCCTACAATGAGCAGTTCTTC
size: NA
V: TRBV23-1
J: TRBJ2-1
D: TRBD2

CDR3: CATSDGRDYNEQFF
DNA: TGTGCCACCAGTGATGGGAGGGACTACAATGAGCAGTTCTTC
size: once
V: TRBV24-1
J: TRBJ2-1
D: TRBD2

CDR3: CASSYSNSGNTIYF
DNA: TGTGCCAGCAGTTACTCGAATTCTGGAAACACCATATATTTT
size: few
V: TRBV6-6
J: TRBJ1-3
D: NA

CDR3: CASSSEAGRRDTQYF
DNA: TGCGCCAGCAGCTCGGAAGCGGGGAGGCGAGATACGCAGTATTTT
size: NA
V: TRBV5-1
J: TRBJ2-3
D: TRBD2

CDR3: CASSPAVLETQYF
DNA: TGCGCCAGCAGCCCCGCCGTCCTCGAGACCCAGTACTTC
size: NA
V: TRBV5-1
J: TRBJ2-5
D: NA

CDR3: CASRVSYNSPLHF
DNA: TGCGCCAGCAGAGTTTCCTATAATTCACCCCTCCACTTT
size: NA
V: TRBV5-1
J: TRBJ1-6
D: NA

CDR3: CASSLDWGKDEQFF
DNA: TGCGCCAGCAGCTTGGATTGGGGGAAGGATGAGCAGTTCTTC
size: NA
V: TRBV5-1
J: TRBJ2-1
D: NA

CDR3: CASSYGSGQPQHF
DNA: TGTGCCAGCAGTTACGGTTCTGGTCAGCCCCAGCATTTT
size: NA
V: TRBV6-2/TRBV6-3
J: TRBJ1-5
D: NA

CDR3: CASSQGWRDQPQHF
DNA: TGTGCCAGCAGCCAAGGGTGGCGGGATCAGCCCCAGCATTTT
size: NA
V: TRBV2
J: TRBJ1-5
D: NA

CDR3: CASSTNGREQFF
DNA: TGTGCCAGCAGCACTAACGGGCGTGAGCAGTTCTTC
size: NA
V: TRBV11-2
J: TRBJ2-1
D: NA

CDR3: CASSSRTWGPNEQFF
DNA: TGCGCCAGCAGCTCCCGGACGTGGGGGCCCAATGAGCAGTTCTTC
size: NA
V: TRBV5-1
J: TRBJ2-1
D: NA

CDR3: CASSPSGLYERGYTF
DNA: TGTGCCAGCAGTCCGTCGGGACTATATGAACGTGGCTACACCTTC
size: NA
V: TRBV28
J: TRBJ1-2
D: NA

CDR3: CASSIVRGSTDTQYF
DNA: TGTGCCAGTAGTATAGTGAGGGGCAGCACAGATACGCAGTATTTT
size: NA
V: TRBV19
J: TRBJ2-3
D: NA

CDR3: CASRKIFHHTQYF
DNA: TGTGCCAGCAGAAAAATTTTTCATCATACGCAGTATTTT
size: NA
V: TRBV6-6
J: TRBJ2-3
D: NA

CDR3: CAISEGLVGRGKNIQYF
DNA: TGTGCCATCAGTGAGGGGCTAGTAGGTCGTGGCAAAAACATTCAGTACTTC
size: NA
V: TRBV10-3
J: TRBJ2-4
D: NA

CDR3: CASSEYGQGVDYGYTF
DNA: TGTGCCAGCAGTGAATATGGACAGGGAGTGGACTATGGCTACACCTTC
size: NA
V: TRBV25-1
J: TRBJ1-2
D: TRBD1

CDR3: CASSLVAWSGGELFF
DNA: TGTGCCAGCAGCTTAGTAGCGTGGAGTGGCGGGGAGCTGTTTTTT
size: NA
V: TRBV13
J: TRBJ2-2
D: NA

CDR3: CASCWGSGTEAFF
DNA: TGTGCCAGCTGTTGGGGGTCGGGCACTGAAGCTTTCTTT
size: NA
V: TRBV2
J: TRBJ1-1
D: NA

CDR3: CASSKGPGVRETQYF
DNA: TGTGCCAGCAGCAAAGGGCCGGGCGTCCGGGAGACCCAGTACTTC
size: NA
V: TRBV7-8
J: TRBJ2-5
D: NA

CDR3: CASSVGTSGYNEQFF
DNA: TGCGCCAGCAGCGTCGGGACTAGCGGATACAATGAGCAGTTCTTC
size: NA
V: TRBV5-1
J: TRBJ2-1
D: TRBD2

CDR3: CASSFPGLNYGYTF
DNA: TGTGCCAGCAGTTTTCCGGGGCTAAACTATGGCTACACCTTC
size: NA
V: TRBV28
J: TRBJ1-2
D: NA

CDR3: CASSFTEPSSGNTIYF
DNA: TGTGCCAGCAGCTTTACAGAGCCAAGCTCTGGAAACACCATATATTTT
size: NA
V: TRBV11-2
J: TRBJ1-3
D: NA

CDR3: CASSPRGPNEKLFF
DNA: TGTGCCAGCAGCCCCAGGGGGCCTAATGAAAAACTGTTTTTT
size: NA
V: TRBV11-3
J: TRBJ1-4
D: TRBD1

CDR3: CASSLGNRSTNEKLFF
DNA: TGCGCCAGCAGCTTGGGCAACAGGTCTACTAATGAAAAACTGTTTTTT
size: NA
V: TRBV5-1
J: TRBJ1-4
D: NA

CDR3: CAIRKGEKSTIGNTIYF
DNA: TGTGCCATCAGGAAGGGGGAGAAATCAACAATTGGAAACACCATATATTTT
size: NA
V: TRBV10-3
J: TRBJ1-3
D: NA

CDR3: CASSLMVRGEQYF
DNA: TGTGCCAGCAGTTTGATGGTCCGGGGCGAGCAGTACTTC
size: NA
V: TRBV28
J: TRBJ2-7
D: NA

CDR3: CATSSRYSPRQGKEGGYTF
DNA: TGTGCCACCAGCAGCCGATATTCCCCGAGACAGGGAAAGGAGGGAGGCTACACCTTC
size: NA
V: TRBV15
J: TRBJ1-2
D: TRBD1

CDR3: CASSLTGLAEHNEQFF
DNA: TGTGCCAGCAGCTTAACTGGACTAGCGGAGCACAATGAGCAGTTCTTC
size: NA
V: TRBV7-3
J: TRBJ2-1
D: TRBD2

CDR3: CASTMRVDAEAFF
DNA: TGTGCCAGTACCATGCGGGTAGACGCTGAAGCTTTCTTT
size: NA
V: TRBV19
J: TRBJ1-1
D: NA

CDR3: CASSLPRVRGGDEAFF
DNA: TGTGCCAGCAGTTTACCCCGAGTGCGAGGGGGAGATGAAGCTTTCTTT
size: once
V: TRBV28
J: TRBJ1-1
D: NA

CDR3: CASSFDPGTSPLHF
DNA: TGCGCCAGCAGCTTTGACCCGGGGACGTCACCCCTCCACTTT
size: NA
V: TRBV5-1
J: TRBJ1-6
D: NA

CDR3: CASSLEGRQETQYF
DNA: TGTGCCAGCAGCTTAGAGGGCAGACAAGAGACCCAGTACTTC
size: NA
V: TRBV11-2
J: TRBJ2-5
D: NA

CDR3: CASSLVGIANTGELFF
DNA: TGTGCCAGCAGTTTAGTGGGTATTGCGAACACCGGGGAGCTGTTTTTT
size: few
V: TRBV11-2
J: TRBJ2-2
D: NA

CDR3: CASRLGTANTGELFF
DNA: TGCGCCAGCAGACTTGGGACTGCGAACACCGGGGAGCTGTTTTTT
size: NA
V: TRBV5-1
J: TRBJ2-2
D: NA

CDR3: CASSPPRTGKETQYF
DNA: TGCGCCAGCAGCCCACCTCGGACAGGCAAAGAGACCCAGTACTTC
size: NA
V: TRBV5-1
J: TRBJ2-5
D: TRBD1

CDR3: CASSRQVSTDTQYF
DNA: TGTGCCAGCAGCCGACAGGTTAGCACAGATACGCAGTATTTT
size: NA
V: TRBV3-1/TRBV3-2
J: TRBJ2-3
D: NA

CDR3: CASSQDVLEATGELFF
DNA: TGTGCCAGCAGCCAAGATGTGCTAGAAGCTACCGGGGAGCTGTTTTTT
size: once
V: TRBV14
J: TRBJ2-2
D: NA

CDR3: CASSSTSGTGELFF
DNA: TGTGCCAGCAGCTCCACTAGCGGAACCGGGGAGCTGTTTTTT
size: NA
V: TRBV3-1/TRBV3-2
J: TRBJ2-2
D: TRBD2

CDR3: CASSVDSSNQPQHF
DNA: TGTGCCAGCAGTGTCGACAGTAGCAATCAGCCCCAGCATTTT
size: NA
V: TRBV2
J: TRBJ1-5
D: NA

CDR3: CASSKRGNLPDTQYF
DNA: TGTGCCAGTAGTAAACGCGGGAATCTACCAGATACGCAGTATTTT
size: NA
V: TRBV19
J: TRBJ2-3
D: NA

CDR3: CASSPDRNQPQHF
DNA: TGTGCCAGCTCACCCGACAGAAATCAGCCCCAGCATTTT
size: NA
V: TRBV18
J: TRBJ1-5
D: NA

CDR3: CASSLEPTKQPQHF
DNA: TGCGCCAGCAGCTTGGAGCCGACGAAACAGCCCCAGCATTTT
size: NA
V: TRBV5-1
J: TRBJ1-5
D: NA

CDR3: CASSQDSTGRSVAFF
DNA: TGCGCCAGCAGCCAAGATAGCACAGGACGAAGCGTAGCTTTCTTT
size: NA
V: TRBV4-1
J: TRBJ1-1
D: NA

CDR3: CASLGTGINSPLHF
DNA: TGTGCCAGCCTCGGGACAGGGATTAATTCACCCCTCCACTTT
size: few
V: TRBV25-1
J: TRBJ1-6
D: TRBD1

CDR3: CASRRDRDQPQHF
DNA: TGTGCCAGCAGACGGGACAGGGATCAGCCCCAGCATTTT
size: once
V: TRBV28
J: TRBJ1-5
D: TRBD1

CDR3: CAISEGTDQETQYF
DNA: TGTGCCATCAGTGAGGGGACAGACCAAGAGACCCAGTACTTC
size: NA
V: TRBV10-3
J: TRBJ2-5
D: TRBD1

CDR3: CASKRPAEETQYF
DNA: TGTGCCAGCAAACGCCCCGCCGAAGAGACCCAGTACTTC
size: NA
V: TRBV6-5
J: TRBJ2-5
D: NA

CDR3: CASSPPGDTTGELFF
DNA: TGTGCCAGCTCACCACCAGGGGACACAACCGGGGAGCTGTTTTTT
size: once
V: TRBV18
J: TRBJ2-2
D: NA

CDR3: CASSTGQGGTNEKLFF
DNA: TGCGCCAGCAGCACCGGACAGGGGGGAACTAATGAAAAACTGTTTTTT
size: NA
V: TRBV5-1
J: TRBJ1-4
D: TRBD1

CDR3: CASSLSPDSSGNTIYF
DNA: TGTGCCAGCTCACTTTCCCCGGACAGCTCTGGAAACACCATATATTTT
size: NA
V: TRBV18
J: TRBJ1-3
D: NA

CDR3: CASSRLDRGLETQYF
DNA: TGTGCCAGCAGCCGGCTGGATCGGGGTCTGGAGACCCAGTACTTC
size: NA
V: TRBV3-1/TRBV3-2
J: TRBJ2-5
D: NA

CDR3: CASSIRRTGGVSDYGYTF
DNA: TGTGCCAGTAGTATCCGCAGGACAGGGGGCGTCTCGGACTATGGCTACACCTTC
size: NA
V: TRBV19
J: TRBJ1-2
D: TRBD1

CDR3: CASSPPGWLPENNEQFF
DNA: TGTGCCAGCAGCCCCCCGGGGTGGCTGCCCGAAAACAATGAGCAGTTCTTC
size: once
V: TRBV9
J: TRBJ2-1
D: NA